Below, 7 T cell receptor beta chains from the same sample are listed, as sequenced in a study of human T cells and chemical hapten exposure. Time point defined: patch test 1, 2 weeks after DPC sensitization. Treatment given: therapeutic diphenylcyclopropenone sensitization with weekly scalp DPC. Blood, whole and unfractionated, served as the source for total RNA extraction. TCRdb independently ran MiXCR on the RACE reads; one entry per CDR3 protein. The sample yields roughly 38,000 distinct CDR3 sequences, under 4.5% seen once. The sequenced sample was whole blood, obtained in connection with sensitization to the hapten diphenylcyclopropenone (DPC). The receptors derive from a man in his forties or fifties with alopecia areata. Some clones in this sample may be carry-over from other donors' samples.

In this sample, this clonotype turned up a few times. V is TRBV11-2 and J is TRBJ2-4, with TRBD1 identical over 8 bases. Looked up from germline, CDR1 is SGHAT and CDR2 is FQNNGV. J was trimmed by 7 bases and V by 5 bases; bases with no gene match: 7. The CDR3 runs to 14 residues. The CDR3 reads CASSPRTGINIQYF. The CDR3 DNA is TGTGCCAGCAGCCCCCGGACAGGGATCAACATTCAGTACTTC.

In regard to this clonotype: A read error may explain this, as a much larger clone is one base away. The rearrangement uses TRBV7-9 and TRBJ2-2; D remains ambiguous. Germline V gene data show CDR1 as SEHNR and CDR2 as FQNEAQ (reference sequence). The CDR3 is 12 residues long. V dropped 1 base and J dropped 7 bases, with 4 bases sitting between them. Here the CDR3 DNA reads TGTGCCAGCAGCTTAGGCAACGGGGAGCTGTTTTTT. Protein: CASSLGNGELFF.

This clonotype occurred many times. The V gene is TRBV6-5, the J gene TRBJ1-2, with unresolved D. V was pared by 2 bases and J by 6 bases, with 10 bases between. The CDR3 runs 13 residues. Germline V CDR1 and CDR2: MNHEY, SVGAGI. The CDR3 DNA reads TGTGCCAGCAGTTACGGAGGGCCTGATGGCTACACCTTC. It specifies CASSYGGPDGYTF.

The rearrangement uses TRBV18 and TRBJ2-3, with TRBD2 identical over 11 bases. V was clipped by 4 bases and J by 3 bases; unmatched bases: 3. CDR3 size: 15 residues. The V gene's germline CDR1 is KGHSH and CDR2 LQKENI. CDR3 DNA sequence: TGTGCCAGCTCACGGGGACTAGCGGAAACAGATACGCAGTATTTT. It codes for CASSRGLAETDTQYF.

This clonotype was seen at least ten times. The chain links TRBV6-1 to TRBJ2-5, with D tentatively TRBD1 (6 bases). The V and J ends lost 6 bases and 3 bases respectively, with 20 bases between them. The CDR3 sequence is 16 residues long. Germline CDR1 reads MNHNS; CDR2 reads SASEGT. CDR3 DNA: TGTGCCAGCAGCGAACGAGCTCTTGGACAGAAAGAGACCCAGTACTTC. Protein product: CASSERALGQKETQYF.

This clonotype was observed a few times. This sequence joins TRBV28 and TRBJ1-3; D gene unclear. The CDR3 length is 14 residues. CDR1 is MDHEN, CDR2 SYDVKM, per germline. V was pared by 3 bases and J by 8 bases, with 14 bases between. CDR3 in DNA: TGTGCCAGCAGTTTGACTCCCCAATGGGACACCATATATTTT. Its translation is CASSLTPQWDTIYF.

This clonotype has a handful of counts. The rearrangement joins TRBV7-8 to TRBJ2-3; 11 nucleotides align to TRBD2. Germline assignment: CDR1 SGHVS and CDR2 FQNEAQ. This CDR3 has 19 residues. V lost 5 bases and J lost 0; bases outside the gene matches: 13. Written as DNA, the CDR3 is TGTGCCAGCAGCCACCCAATTCGACTAGCGGGAACCAGCACAGATACGCAGTATTTT. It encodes CASSHPIRLAGTSTDTQYF.